The 22 T cell receptor beta chains reported below all come from one sample, sequenced in a study of blood T cell repertoires in COVID-19. Measured with immunoSEQ multiplex PCR; TCRdb has only the in-frame clones, and not every one. The profile shows 60,000 or so clones, about four fifths of them singletons. The sample comprised peripheral blood. Receptors originate from a human donor in a cohort sampled during active COVID-19.

The chain has TRBV7-9 and TRBJ2-5; 11 nucleotides agree with TRBD2. The trim removed 4 bases at V and 4 bases at J, leaving 8 bases unmatched. The CDR3 is 16 residues long. Germline CDR1 and CDR2: SEHNR and FQNEAQ (reference sequence). CDR3: CASSSGTSGGVETQYF. CDR3 nucleotides: TGTGCCAGCAGCTCCGGGACTAGCGGCGGGGTAGAGACCCAGTACTTC.

The DNA of the CDR3 is TGTGCCAGCTCACCATTTGCAGGTAATACCCCAAGCTCCAAATACACTGAAGCTTTCTTT. It codes for CASSPFAGNTPSSKYTEAFF. The rearrangement links TRBV18 to TRBJ1-1; D uncertain. The V end lost 2 bases, the J end lost 3 bases, and 28 bases lay between the germline ends. The CDR3 spans 20 residues. The germline V gene encodes CDR1 KGHSH and CDR2 LQKENI.

This clone was seen only once. J is TRBJ2-7 and V is TRBV7-8; tentatively, D is TRBD1 (6 bases). This CDR3 region has 15 residues. Per germline, CDR1 SGHVS and CDR2 FQNEAQ. The V end was cut by 1 base, the J end by 1 base, with 11 bases between. The CDR3 DNA sequence: TGTGCCAGCAGCTTAGTTCGTCAGGGGTCCTACGAGCAGTACTTC. It specifies CASSLVRQGSYEQYF.

This clone was picked up a small number of times. This chain links TRBV5-1 with TRBJ1-6; perhaps TRBD1 as D (5 bases). The germline V gene encodes CDR1 SGHRS and CDR2 YFSETQ. This CDR3 is built from 19 residues. Trimming removed 1 base at V and 0 bases at J, with 17 bases between. CDR3: CASSLMSGKLSSYNSPLHF. The CDR3 coding sequence is TGCGCCAGCAGCTTGATGTCAGGGAAGTTGAGCTCCTATAATTCACCCCTCCACTTT.

The chain recombines TRBV19 with TRBJ2-1, with 13 bases that match TRBD2. This CDR3 has 15 residues. CDR1 LNHDA and CDR2 SQIVND come from the germline V gene (reference sequence). Losses at the gene ends were 6 bases for V and 6 bases for J; bases not matched to a gene: 5. For the CDR3, the DNA is TGTGCCAGTAGCCCGGGACTAGCGGGGTTCAATGAGCAGTTCTTC. It specifies CASSPGLAGFNEQFF.

The chain links TRBV10-3 to TRBJ1-3; D is possibly TRBD1 (5 bases). CDR1 is ENHRY and CDR2 is SYGVKD in the germline V gene. This CDR3 comprises 13 residues. V dropped 6 bases and J dropped 2 bases, with 8 bases sitting between them. CDR3 nucleotide sequence: TGTGCCATCAGGGAAGGGGCTGGAAACACCATATATTTT. Translation: CAIREGAGNTIYF.

This clone was seen only a few times. V usage is TRBV12-3 or TRBV12-4 and J usage is TRBJ2-2, with D possibly matching TRBD1 (5 bases). V was clipped by 6 bases and J by 4 bases, with 9 bases between them. The CDR3 is 13 amino acids. CDR3 in DNA: TGTGCCAGCAGGCCAGGGTTCACCGGGGAGCTGTTTTTT. Amino acids: CASRPGFTGELFF.

This clone was counted a few times. The chain links TRBV28 to TRBJ1-6; the D is unclear. The CDR3 length is 16 residues. Germline V gene sequence: CDR1 MDHEN, CDR2 SYDVKM. V was cut by 2 bases and J by 0 bases, with 8 bases left in between. DNA for the CDR3: TGTGCCAGCAGTTTAGGTACTAGCTCCTATAATTCACCCCTCCACTTT. Residues: CASSLGTSSYNSPLHF.

The chain employs TRBV5-1 and TRBJ2-5, with 7 bases lining up with TRBD2. V shed 3 bases and J 5 bases; nucleotides not matched to a gene: 7. The CDR3 has 14 residues. CDR1 SGHRS and CDR2 YFSETQ come from the germline V gene. The CDR3 here is CASSYRLASETQYF. The DNA for the CDR3 is TGCGCCAGCAGCTACCGACTAGCTAGCGAGACCCAGTACTTC.

The J gene is TRBJ2-5, the V gene TRBV5-1; TRBD2 is a possible D gene (6 bases). Germline lookup yields CDR1 SGHRS and CDR2 YFSETQ. The V gene lost 0 bases and the J gene lost 1 base, with 7 bases spanning the gap. The CDR3 totals 14 residues. The DNA of the CDR3 is TGCGCCAGCAGCTTGGGGGGACTCCAAGAGACCCAGTACTTC. Its protein is CASSLGGLQETQYF.

The genes are TRBV11-2 and TRBJ1-4; 8 bases fit TRBD1. Germline CDR1 is SGHAT and CDR2 is FQNNGV. J was trimmed by 8 bases and V by 4 bases; bases with no gene match: 15. The CDR3 spans 17 residues. The CDR3 region has the DNA TGTGCCAGCAGCTCGCTAAACGGACAGGGTTCTGGGGAAAAACTGTTTTTT. It is translated as CASSSLNGQGSGEKLFF.

V usage is TRBV5-1 and J usage is TRBJ2-3; the match to TRBD1 covers 7 bases. The trim removed 7 bases at V and 1 base at J, leaving 6 bases unmatched. Germline-derived CDR1 and CDR2 are SGHRS and YFSETQ. The CDR3 sequence is 14 residues long. For the CDR3, the DNA is TGCGCCAGCCTAAGGGGGCTTGGCACAGATACGCAGTATTTT. Protein product: CASLRGLGTDTQYF.

The rearrangement joins TRBV5-6 to TRBJ1-1; maybe TRBD1 (6 bases). Germline CDR1 is SGHDT and CDR2 is YYEEEE. The CDR3 loop spans 16 amino acids. Deletions cut 4 bases from V and 5 bases from J, with 21 bases between. The CDR3 coding sequence is TGTGCCAGCAGCACCTTAAGCGGGGGGGCTGGGACTGAAGCTTTCTTT. Protein sequence: CASSTLSGGAGTEAFF.

V gene TRBV6-2 or TRBV6-3 combines with J gene TRBJ1-5, with no clear D. The germline gives CDR1 MNHEY, CDR2 SVGEGT. V shed 5 bases and J shed 6 bases, with 11 bases lying between them. This CDR3 comprises 13 residues. CDR3 amino acids: CASSPGFLQPQHF. CDR3 sequence (DNA): TGTGCCAGCAGTCCGGGATTCCTTCAGCCCCAGCATTTT.

The V and J genes are TRBV19 and TRBJ2-5; 9 bases line up with TRBD1. The CDR3 extends over 14 amino acids. Trimming at V came to 10 bases and at J to 6 bases, leaving 12 bases not matched to a gene. Looked up from germline, CDR1 is LNHDA and CDR2 is SQIVND (reference sequence). The CDR3 is CATADGTGRKTQYF. In DNA, the CDR3 is TGTGCCACCGCCGACGGGACAGGGAGAAAGACCCAGTACTTC.

V usage is TRBV7-3 and J usage is TRBJ2-7; TRBD1 might be the D (5 bases). CDR1 and CDR2 (germline): SGHTA, FQGTGA. With 2 bases removed from V and 1 base from J, the gap between germline ends came to 6 bases. This CDR3 has 13 amino acids. The CDR3 spells CASSLAGSYEQYF. DNA of the CDR3: TGTGCCAGCAGCTTAGCAGGGTCCTACGAGCAGTACTTC.

The chain is built from TRBV28 and TRBJ2-1; 14 bases align to TRBD2. Germline CDR1 is MDHEN and CDR2 is SYDVKM. The J segment lost 7 bases and the V segment lost 5 bases, leaving 1 base of the junction unmatched. The CDR3 spans 14 residues. DNA of the CDR3: TGTGCCAGCAGTCGGACTAGCGGGAGGAATGAGCAGTTCTTC. It codes for CASSRTSGRNEQFF.

This rearrangement joins TRBV5-5 to TRBJ2-2, with D perhaps TRBD2 (7 bases). The CDR3 runs to 16 residues. V was clipped by 6 bases and J by 7 bases, with 22 bases between them. CDR1 and CDR2 (germline): SGHKS, YYEKEE (reference sequence). The CDR3: CASNPRGGPLIGELFF. In DNA form, the CDR3 reads TGTGCCAGCAACCCAAGGGGGGGTCCCTTAATCGGGGAGCTGTTTTTT. Together with reference TRBV5-5 and TRBJ2-2, the CDR3 gives the full variable domain: DAGVTQSPTHLIKTRGQQVTLRCSPISGHKSVSWYQQVLGQGPQFIFQYYEKEERGRGNFPDRFSARQFPNYSSELNVNALLLGDSALYLCASNPRGGPLIGELFFGEGSRLTVL.

The chain carries TRBV4-1 and TRBJ1-4; D gene unclear. The CDR3 runs 14 residues. V was pared by 2 bases and J by 12 bases, with 16 bases between. Germline lookup yields CDR1 MGHRA and CDR2 YSYEKL. The CDR3 spells CASSQRMRSEELFF. The CDR3 nucleotides are TGCGCCAGCAGCCAACGAATGCGTTCGGAGGAACTGTTTTTT.

This sequence joins TRBV2 and TRBJ1-6; D is ambiguous. The CDR3 length is 14 residues. V lost 7 bases, J lost 5 bases, and 12 bases lay in between. CDR1 SNHLY and CDR2 FYNNEI come from the germline V gene. CDR3 loop: CASTLGADNSPLHF. CDR3 DNA: TGTGCCAGCACCCTGGGCGCAGATAATTCACCCCTCCACTTT. The variable domain in full, completed from reference TRBV2 and TRBJ1-6, reads EPEVTQTPSHQVTQMGQEVILRCVPISNHLYFYWYRQILGQKVEFLVSFYNNEISEKSEIFDDQFSVERPDGSNFTLKIRSTKLEDSAMYFCASTLGADNSPLHFGNGTRLTVT.

This clone was counted a few times. This chain links TRBV20-1 with TRBJ1-1, with D uncertain. Germline V gene lookup returns CDR1 DFQATT and CDR2 SNEGSKA (reference sequence). Trimming left V 2 bases short and J 6 bases short, with 7 bases between. The CDR3 is made up of 11 amino acids. CDR3 amino acids: CSARIFAEAFF. The CDR3 nucleotides are TGCAGTGCTAGAATCTTCGCTGAAGCTTTCTTT.

This clone was seen only a few times. The V and J genes are TRBV11-3 and TRBJ2-1, with 7 bases aligning to TRBD2. This CDR3 contains 15 residues. Germline values: CDR1 SGHNT, CDR2 YENEEA. V lost 0 bases, J lost 10 bases, and 9 bases stayed unmatched. CDR3 coding DNA: TGTGCCAGCAGCTTAGAGGGGAGGGGTAGGGGCGAGCAGTTCTTC. Translating it yields CASSLEGRGRGEQFF.